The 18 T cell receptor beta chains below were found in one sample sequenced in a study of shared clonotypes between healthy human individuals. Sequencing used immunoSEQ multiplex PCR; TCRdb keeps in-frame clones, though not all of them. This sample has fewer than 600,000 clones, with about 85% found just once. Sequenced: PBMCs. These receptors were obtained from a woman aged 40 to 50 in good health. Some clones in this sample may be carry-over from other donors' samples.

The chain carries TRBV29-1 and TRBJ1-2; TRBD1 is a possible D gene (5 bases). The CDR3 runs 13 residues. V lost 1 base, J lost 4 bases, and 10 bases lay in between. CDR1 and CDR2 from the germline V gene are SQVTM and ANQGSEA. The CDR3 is CSVEVVQAYGYTF. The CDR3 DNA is TGCAGCGTTGAAGTGGTACAGGCCTATGGCTACACCTTC.

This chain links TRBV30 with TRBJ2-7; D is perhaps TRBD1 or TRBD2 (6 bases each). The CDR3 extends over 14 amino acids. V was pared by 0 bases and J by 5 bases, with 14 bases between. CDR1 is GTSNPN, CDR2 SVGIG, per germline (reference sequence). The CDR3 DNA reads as TGTGCCTGGAGTGTACATCGGGGGCTCGACGAGCAGTACTTC. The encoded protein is CAWSVHRGLDEQYF.

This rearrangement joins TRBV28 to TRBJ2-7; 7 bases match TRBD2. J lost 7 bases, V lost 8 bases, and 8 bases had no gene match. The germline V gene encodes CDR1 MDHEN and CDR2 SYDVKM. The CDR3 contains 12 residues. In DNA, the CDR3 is TGTGCCAGCGCCCTAGCGGAGTGGGAGCAGTACTTC. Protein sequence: CASALAEWEQYF.

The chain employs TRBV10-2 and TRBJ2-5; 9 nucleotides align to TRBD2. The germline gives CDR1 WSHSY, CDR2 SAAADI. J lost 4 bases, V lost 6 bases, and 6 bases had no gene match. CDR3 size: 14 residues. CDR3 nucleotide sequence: TGCGCCAGCAGGGGCGGCGGGGGGGGAGAGACCCAGTACTTC. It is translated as CASRGGGGGETQYF.

CDR3 sequence reads: CATEKRERKTGELFF. CDR3 bases: TGTGCCACCGAGAAGAGGGAGAGAAAGACCGGGGAGCTGTTTTTT. The gene calls are TRBV15 and TRBJ2-2; possibly TRBD2 for D (5 bases). The CDR3 runs to 15 residues. Germline CDR1 reads LNHNV; CDR2 reads YYDKDF (reference sequence). V was shortened by 8 bases and J by 5 bases, with 18 bases between the two germline ends.

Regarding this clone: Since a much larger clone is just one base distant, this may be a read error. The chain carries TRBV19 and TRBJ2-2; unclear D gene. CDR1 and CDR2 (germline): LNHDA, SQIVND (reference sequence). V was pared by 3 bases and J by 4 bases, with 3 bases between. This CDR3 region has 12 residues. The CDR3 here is CASSIGTGELFF. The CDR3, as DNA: TGTGCCAGTAGTATTGGCACCGGGGAGCTGTTTTTT.

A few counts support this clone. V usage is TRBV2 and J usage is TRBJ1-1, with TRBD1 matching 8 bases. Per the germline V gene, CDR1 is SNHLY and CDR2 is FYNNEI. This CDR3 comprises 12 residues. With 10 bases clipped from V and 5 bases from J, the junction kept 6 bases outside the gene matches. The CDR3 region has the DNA TGTGCCACCGTTAGGGACAGGACTGAAGCTTTCTTT. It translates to CATVRDRTEAFF.

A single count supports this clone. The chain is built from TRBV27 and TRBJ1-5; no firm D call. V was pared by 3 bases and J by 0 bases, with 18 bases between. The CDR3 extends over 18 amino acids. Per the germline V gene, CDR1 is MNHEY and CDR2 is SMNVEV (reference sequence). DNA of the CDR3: TGTGCCAGCAGTTTCTGGGTACCAGGATCCAATAGCAATCAGCCCCAGCATTTT. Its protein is CASSFWVPGSNSNQPQHF.

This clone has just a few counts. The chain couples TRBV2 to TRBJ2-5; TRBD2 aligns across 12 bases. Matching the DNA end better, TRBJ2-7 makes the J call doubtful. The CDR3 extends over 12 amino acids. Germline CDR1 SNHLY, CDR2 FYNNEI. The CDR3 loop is CASGGLAGEQYF. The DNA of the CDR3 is TGTGCCAGCGGGGGACTAGCGGGCGAGCAGTACTTC.

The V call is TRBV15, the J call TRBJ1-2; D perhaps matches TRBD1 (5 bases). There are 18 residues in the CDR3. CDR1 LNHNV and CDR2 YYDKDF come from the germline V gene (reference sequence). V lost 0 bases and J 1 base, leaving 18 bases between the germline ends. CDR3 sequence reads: CATSRDLTLGTDNYGYTF. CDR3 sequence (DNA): TGTGCCACCAGCAGAGATCTGACTCTTGGGACCGATAACTATGGCTACACCTTC.

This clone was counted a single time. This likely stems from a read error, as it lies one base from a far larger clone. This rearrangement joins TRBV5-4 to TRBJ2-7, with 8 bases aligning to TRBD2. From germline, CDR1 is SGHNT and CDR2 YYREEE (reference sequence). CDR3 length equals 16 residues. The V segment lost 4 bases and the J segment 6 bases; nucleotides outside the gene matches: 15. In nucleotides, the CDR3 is TGTGCCAGCAGCCCCCTCCCGGGTGCGGGAGGCGGCGAGCAGTACTTC. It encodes CASSPLPGAGGGEQYF.

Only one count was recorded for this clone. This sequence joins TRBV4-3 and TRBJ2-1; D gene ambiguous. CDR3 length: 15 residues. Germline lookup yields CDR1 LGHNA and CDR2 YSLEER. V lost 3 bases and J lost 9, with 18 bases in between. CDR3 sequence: CASSQETATLGEQFF. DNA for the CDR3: TGCGCCAGCAGCCAGGAGACCGCTACCCTAGGTGAGCAGTTCTTC.

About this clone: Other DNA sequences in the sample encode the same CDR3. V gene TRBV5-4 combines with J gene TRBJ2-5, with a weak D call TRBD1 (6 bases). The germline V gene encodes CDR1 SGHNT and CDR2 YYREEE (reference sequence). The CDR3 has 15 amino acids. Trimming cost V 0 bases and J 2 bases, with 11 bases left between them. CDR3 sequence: CASSLDATGQETQYF. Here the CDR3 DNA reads TGTGCCAGCAGCTTGGATGCCACAGGGCAAGAGACCCAGTACTTC.

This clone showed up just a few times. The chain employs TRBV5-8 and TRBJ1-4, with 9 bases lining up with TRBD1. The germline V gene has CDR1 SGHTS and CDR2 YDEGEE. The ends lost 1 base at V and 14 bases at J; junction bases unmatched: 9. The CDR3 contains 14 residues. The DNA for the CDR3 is TGTGCCAGCAGCTTGCGCAAACCGGGACAGGGTCTGTTTTTT. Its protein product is CASSLRKPGQGLFF. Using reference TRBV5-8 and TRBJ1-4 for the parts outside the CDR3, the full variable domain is EAGVTQSPTHLIKTRGQQATLRCSPISGHTSVYWYQQALGLGLQFLLWYDEGEERNRGNFPPRFSGRQFPNYSSELNVNALELEDSALYLCASSLRKPGQGLFFGSGTQLSVL.

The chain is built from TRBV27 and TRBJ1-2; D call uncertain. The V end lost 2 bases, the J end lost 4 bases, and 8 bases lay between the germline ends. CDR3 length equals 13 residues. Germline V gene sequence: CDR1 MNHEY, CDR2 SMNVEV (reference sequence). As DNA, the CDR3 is TGTGCCAGCAGTTTAGTCCCAGGCTATGGCTACACCTTC. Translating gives CASSLVPGYGYTF.

The CDR3 DNA sequence: TGTGCCAGCAGCTTACTCAACAGCCATGAGCAGTTCTTC. This gives the protein CASSLLNSHEQFF. The chain carries TRBV7-9 and TRBJ2-1, with D unclear. Germline CDR1 and CDR2: SEHNR and FQNEAQ (reference sequence). CDR3 length: 13 residues. V lost 2 bases, J lost 8 bases, and 10 bases lay in between. The whole variable domain, filled in from reference TRBV7-9 and TRBJ2-1, reads DTGVSQNPRHKITKRGQNVTFRCDPISEHNRLYWYRQTLGQGPEFLTYFQNEAQLEKSRLLSDRFSAERPKGSFSTLEIQRTEQGDSAMYLCASSLLNSHEQFFGPGTRLTVL.

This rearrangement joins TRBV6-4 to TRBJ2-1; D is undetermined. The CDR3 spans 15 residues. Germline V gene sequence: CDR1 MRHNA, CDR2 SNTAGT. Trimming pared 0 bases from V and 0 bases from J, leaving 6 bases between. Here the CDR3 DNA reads TGTGCCAGCAGTGACTCTCATAACTCCTACAATGAGCAGTTCTTC. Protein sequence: CASSDSHNSYNEQFF.

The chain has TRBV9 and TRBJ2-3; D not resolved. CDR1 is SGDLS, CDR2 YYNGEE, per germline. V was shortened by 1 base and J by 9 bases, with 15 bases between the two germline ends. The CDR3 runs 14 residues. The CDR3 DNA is TGTGCCAGCAGCGTATTCCCCCCGCCCTCAACGCAGTATTTT. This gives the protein CASSVFPPPSTQYF. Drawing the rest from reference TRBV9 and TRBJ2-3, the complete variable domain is DSGVTQTPKHLITATGQRVTLRCSPRSGDLSVYWYQQSLDQGLQFLIQYYNGEERAKGNILERFSAQQFPDLHSELNLSSLELGDSALYFCASSVFPPPSTQYFGPGTRLTVL.